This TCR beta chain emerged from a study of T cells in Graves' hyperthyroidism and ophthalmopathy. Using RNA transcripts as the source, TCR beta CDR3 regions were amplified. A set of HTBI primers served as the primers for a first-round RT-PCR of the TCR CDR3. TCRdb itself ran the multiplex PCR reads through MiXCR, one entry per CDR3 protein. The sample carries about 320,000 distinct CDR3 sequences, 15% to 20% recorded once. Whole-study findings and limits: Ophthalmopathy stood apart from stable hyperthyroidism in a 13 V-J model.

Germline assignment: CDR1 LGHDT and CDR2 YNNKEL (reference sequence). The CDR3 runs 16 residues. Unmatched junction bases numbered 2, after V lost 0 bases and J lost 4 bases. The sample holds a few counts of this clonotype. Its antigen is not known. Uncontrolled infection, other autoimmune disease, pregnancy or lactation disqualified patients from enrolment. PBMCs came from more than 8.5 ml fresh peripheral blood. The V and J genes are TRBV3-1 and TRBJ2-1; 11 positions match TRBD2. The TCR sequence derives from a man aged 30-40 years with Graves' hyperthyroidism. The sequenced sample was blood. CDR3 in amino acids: CASSQDVAGGYNEQFF. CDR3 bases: TGTGCCAGCAGCCAAGATGTAGCGGGAGGGTACAATGAGCAGTTCTTC.